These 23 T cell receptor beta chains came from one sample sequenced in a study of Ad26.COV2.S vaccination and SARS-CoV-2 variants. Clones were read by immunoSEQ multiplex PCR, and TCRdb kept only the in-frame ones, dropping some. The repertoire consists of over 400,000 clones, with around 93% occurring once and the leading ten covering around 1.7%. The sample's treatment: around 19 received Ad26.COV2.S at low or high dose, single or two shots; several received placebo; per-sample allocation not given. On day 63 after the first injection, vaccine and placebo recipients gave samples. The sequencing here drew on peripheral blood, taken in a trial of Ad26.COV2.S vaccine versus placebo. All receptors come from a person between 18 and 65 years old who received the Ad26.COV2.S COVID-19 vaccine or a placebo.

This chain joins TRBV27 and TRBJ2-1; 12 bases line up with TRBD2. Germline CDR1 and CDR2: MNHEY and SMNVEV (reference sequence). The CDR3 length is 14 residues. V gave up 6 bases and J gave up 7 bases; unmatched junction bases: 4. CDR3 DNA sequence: TGTGCCAGCAGATGGACTAGCGGGGTGAATGAGCAGTTCTTC. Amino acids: CASRWTSGVNEQFF.

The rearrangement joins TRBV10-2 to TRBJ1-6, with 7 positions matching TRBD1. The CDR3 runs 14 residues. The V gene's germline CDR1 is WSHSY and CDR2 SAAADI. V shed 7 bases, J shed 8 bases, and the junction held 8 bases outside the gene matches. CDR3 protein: CASTRQGRDSPLHF. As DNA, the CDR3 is TGCGCCAGCACCCGACAGGGACGGGATTCACCCCTCCACTTT.

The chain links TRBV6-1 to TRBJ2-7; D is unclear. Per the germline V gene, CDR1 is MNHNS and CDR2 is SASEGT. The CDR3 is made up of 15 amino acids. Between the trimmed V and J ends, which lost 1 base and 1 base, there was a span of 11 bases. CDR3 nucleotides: TGTGCCAGCAGTGAAGGGCTCCGGGCGTCCTACGAGCAGTACTTC. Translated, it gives CASSEGLRASYEQYF.

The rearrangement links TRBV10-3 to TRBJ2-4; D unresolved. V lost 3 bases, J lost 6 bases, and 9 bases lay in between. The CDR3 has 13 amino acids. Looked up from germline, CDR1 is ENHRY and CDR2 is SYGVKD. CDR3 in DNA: TGTGCCATCAGTGATTTGGGCGGAAACATTCAGTACTTC. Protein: CAISDLGGNIQYF.

The CDR3 loop reads CASSPDRTQETQYF. The DNA of the CDR3 is TGTGCCAGCAGCCCTGACCGCACACAAGAGACCCAGTACTTC. This chain uses TRBV7-2 with TRBJ2-5; unclear D gene. The V end was cut by 5 bases, the J end by 2 bases, with 12 bases between. The germline gives CDR1 SGHTA, CDR2 FQGNSA. This CDR3 spans 14 amino acids.

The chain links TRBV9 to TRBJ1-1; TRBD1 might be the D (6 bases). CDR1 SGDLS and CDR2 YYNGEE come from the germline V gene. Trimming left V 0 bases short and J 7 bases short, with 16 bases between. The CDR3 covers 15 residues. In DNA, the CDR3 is TGTGCCAGCAGCGTAGCCACCGACAGGATCTTTGAAGCTTTCTTT. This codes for CASSVATDRIFEAFF.

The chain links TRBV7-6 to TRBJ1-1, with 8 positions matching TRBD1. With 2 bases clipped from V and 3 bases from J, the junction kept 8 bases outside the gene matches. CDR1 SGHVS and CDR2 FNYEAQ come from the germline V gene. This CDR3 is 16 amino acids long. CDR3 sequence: CASSLRAGDRYTEAFF. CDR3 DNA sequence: TGTGCCAGCAGCTTAAGGGCAGGGGACAGGTACACTGAAGCTTTCTTT.

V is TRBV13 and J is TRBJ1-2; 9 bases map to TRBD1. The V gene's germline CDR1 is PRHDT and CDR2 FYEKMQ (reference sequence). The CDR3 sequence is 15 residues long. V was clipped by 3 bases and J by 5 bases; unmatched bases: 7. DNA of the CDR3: TGTGCCAGCAGCTTCTCGGGACAGGGTAGATATGGCTACACCTTC. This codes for CASSFSGQGRYGYTF.

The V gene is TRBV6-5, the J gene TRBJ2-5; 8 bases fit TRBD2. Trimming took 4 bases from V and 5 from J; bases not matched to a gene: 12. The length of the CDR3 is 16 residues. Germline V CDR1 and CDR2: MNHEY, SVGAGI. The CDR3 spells CASSSVGRGVRETQYF. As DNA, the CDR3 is TGTGCCAGCAGTTCCGTTGGGCGGGGGGTCCGGGAGACCCAGTACTTC.

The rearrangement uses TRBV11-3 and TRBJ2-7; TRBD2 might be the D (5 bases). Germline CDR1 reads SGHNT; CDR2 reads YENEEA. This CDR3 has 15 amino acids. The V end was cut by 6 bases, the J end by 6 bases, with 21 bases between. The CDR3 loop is CASSSSGEGLAEQYF. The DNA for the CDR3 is TGTGCCAGCAGTTCATCGGGTGAGGGCTTGGCCGAGCAGTACTTC.

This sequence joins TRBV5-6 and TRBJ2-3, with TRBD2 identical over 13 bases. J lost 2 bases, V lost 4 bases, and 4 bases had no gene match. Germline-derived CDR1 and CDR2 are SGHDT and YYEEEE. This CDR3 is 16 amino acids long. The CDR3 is CASSDGTSGATDTQYF. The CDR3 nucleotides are TGTGCCAGCAGCGACGGGACTAGCGGGGCCACAGATACGCAGTATTTT.

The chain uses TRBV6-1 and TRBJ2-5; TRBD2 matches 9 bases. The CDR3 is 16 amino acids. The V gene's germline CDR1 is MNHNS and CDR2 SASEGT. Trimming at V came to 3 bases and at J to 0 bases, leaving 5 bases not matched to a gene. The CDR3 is CASSDRSGGYQETQYF. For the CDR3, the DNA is TGTGCCAGCAGTGACAGGAGCGGGGGGTACCAAGAGACCCAGTACTTC.

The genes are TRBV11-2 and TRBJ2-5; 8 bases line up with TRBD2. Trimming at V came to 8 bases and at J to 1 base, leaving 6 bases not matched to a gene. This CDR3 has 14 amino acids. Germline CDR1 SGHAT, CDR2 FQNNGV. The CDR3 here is CASRPGGPQETQYF. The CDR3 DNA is TGTGCCAGCCGACCGGGGGGGCCCCAAGAGACCCAGTACTTC.

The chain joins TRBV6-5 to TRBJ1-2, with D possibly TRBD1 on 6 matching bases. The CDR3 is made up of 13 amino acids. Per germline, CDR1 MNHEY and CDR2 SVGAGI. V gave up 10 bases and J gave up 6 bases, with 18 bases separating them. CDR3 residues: CATSQGRTNGYTF. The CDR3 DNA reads TGTGCCACCTCCCAGGGGCGTACAAATGGCTACACCTTC.

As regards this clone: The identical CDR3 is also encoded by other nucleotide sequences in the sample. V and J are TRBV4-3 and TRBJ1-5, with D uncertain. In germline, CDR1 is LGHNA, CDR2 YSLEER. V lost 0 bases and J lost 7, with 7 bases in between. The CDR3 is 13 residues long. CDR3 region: CASSQDRGQPQHF. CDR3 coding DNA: TGCGCCAGCAGCCAAGATCGGGGACAGCCCCAGCATTTT.

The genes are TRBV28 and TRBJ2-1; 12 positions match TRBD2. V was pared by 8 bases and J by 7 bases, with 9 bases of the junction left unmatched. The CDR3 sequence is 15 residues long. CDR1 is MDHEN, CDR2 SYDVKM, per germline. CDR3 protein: CASLYELAGGNEQFF. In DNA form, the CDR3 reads TGTGCCAGCTTGTACGAGCTAGCGGGGGGGAATGAGCAGTTCTTC. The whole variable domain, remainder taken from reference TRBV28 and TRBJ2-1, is DVKVTQSSRYLVKRTGEKVFLECVQDMDHENMFWYRQDPGLGLRLIYFSYDVKMKEKGDIPEGYSVSREKKERFSLILESASTNQTSMYLCASLYELAGGNEQFFGPGTRLTVL.

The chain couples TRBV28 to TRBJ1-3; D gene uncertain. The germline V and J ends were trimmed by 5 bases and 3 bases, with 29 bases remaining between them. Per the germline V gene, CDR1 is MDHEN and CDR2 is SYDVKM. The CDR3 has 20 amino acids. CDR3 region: CASSPRGPERFAAGGNTIYF. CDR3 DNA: TGTGCCAGCAGTCCTCGTGGGCCGGAAAGGTTTGCAGCAGGTGGAAACACCATATATTTT.

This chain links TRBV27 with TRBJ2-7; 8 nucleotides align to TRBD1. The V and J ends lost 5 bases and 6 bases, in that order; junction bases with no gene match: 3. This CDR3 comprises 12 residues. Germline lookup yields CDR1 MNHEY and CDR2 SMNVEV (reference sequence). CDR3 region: CASSRTGSEQYF. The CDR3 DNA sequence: TGTGCCAGCAGTCGGACAGGGTCCGAGCAGTACTTC.

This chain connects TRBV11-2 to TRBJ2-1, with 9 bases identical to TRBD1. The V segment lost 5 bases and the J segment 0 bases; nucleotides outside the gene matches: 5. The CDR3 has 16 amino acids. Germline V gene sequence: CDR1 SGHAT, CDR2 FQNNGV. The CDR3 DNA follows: TGTGCCAGCAGCAAGACAGGGGGGCACTCCTACAATGAGCAGTTCTTC. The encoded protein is CASSKTGGHSYNEQFF.

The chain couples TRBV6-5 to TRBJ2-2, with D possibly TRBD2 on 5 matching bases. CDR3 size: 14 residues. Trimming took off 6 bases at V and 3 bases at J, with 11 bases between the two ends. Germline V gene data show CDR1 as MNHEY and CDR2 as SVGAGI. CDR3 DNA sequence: TGTGCCAGCAGACCGAGGGATGACACCGGGGAGCTGTTTTTT. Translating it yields CASRPRDDTGELFF.

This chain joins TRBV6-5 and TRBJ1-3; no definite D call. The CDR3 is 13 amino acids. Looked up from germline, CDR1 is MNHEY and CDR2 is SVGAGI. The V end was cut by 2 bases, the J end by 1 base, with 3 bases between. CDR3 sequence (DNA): TGTGCCAGCAGTTACAGGTCTGGAAACACCATATATTTT. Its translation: CASSYRSGNTIYF.

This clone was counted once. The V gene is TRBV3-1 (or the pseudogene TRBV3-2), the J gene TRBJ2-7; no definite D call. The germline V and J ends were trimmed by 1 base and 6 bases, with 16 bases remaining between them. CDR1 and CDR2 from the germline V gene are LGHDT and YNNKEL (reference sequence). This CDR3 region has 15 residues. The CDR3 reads CASSQGVFSVIEQYF. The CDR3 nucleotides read TGTGCCAGCAGCCAAGGGGTGTTTTCGGTTATCGAGCAGTACTTC.

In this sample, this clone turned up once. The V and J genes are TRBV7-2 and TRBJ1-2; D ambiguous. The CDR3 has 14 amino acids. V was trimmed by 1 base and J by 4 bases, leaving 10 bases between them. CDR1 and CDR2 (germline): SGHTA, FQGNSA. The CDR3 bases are TGTGCCAGCAGCTTAGTAGAGCTAGGCTATGGCTACACCTTC. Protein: CASSLVELGYGYTF.